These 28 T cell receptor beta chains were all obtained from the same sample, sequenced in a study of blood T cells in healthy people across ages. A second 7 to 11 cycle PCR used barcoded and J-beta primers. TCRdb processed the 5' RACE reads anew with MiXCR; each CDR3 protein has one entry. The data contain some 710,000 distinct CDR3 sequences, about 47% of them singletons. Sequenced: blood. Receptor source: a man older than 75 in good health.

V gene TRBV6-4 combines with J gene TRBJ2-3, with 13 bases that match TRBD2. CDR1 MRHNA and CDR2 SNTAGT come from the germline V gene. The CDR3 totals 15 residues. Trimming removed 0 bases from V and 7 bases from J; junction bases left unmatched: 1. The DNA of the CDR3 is TGTGCCAGCAGTGACTCGACTAGCGGGGGGAATACGCAGTATTTT. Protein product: CASSDSTSGGNTQYF.

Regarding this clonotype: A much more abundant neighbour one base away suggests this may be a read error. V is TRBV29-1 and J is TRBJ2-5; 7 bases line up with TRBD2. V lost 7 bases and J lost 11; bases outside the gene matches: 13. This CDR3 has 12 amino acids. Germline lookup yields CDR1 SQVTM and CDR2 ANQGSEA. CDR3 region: CSAHRDYNEQYF. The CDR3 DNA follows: TGCAGCGCACACCGGGACTACAATGAGCAGTACTTC.

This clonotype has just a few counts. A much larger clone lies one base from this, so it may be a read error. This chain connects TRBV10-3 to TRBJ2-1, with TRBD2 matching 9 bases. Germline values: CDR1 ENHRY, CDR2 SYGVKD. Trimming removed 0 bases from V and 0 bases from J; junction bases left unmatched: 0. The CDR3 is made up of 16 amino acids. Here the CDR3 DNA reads TGTGCCATCAGTGAGTCTAGCGGGAGCTCCTACAATGAGCAGTTCTTC. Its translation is CAISESSGSSYNEQFF.

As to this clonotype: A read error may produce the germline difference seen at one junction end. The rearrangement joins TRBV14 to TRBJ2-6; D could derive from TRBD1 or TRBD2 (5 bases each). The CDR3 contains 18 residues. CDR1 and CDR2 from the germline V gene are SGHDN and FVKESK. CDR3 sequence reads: CASNQGDGQHSGANVLTF. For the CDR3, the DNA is TGTGCCAGCAACCAAGGGGACGGGCAACACTCTGGGGCCAACGTCCTGACTTTC.

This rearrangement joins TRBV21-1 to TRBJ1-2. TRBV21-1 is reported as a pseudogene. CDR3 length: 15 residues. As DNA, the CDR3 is TGTGCCAGCAGCAGGTTCAAATATACAAACTATGGCTACACCTTC. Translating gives CASSRFKYTNYGYTF.

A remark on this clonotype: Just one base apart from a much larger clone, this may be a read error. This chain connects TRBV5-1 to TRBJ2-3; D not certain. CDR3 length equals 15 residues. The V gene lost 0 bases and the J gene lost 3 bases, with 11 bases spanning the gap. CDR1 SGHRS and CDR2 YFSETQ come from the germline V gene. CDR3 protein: CASSLDSVKTDTQYF. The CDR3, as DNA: TGCGCCAGCAGCTTGGACAGCGTAAAGACAGATACGCAGTATTTT.

The CDR3 spells CSVGPLKEDTEAFF. The CDR3 bases are TGCAGCGTTGGCCCCTTAAAGGAGGACACTGAAGCTTTCTTT. The V call is TRBV29-1, the J call TRBJ1-1; no definite D call. Trimming left V 4 bases short and J 3 bases short, with 15 bases between. CDR1 is SQVTM, CDR2 ANQGSEA, per germline. The CDR3 covers 14 residues.

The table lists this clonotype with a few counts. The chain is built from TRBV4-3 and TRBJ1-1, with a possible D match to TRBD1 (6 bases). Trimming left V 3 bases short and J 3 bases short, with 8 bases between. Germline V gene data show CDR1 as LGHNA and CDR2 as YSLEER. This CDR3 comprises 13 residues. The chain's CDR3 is CASSQRTDTEAFF. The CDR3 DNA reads TGCGCCAGCAGCCAGAGGACAGACACTGAAGCTTTCTTT.

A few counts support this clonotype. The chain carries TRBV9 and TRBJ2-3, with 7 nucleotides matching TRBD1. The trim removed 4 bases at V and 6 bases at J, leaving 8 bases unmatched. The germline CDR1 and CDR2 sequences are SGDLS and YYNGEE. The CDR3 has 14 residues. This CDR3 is CASSPRQGWDTQYF. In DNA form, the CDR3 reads TGTGCCAGCAGCCCGAGACAGGGCTGGGATACGCAGTATTTT. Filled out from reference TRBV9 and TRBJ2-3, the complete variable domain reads DSGVTQTPKHLITATGQRVTLRCSPRSGDLSVYWYQQSLDQGLQFLIQYYNGEERAKGNILERFSAQQFPDLHSELNLSSLELGDSALYFCASSPRQGWDTQYFGPGTRLTVL.

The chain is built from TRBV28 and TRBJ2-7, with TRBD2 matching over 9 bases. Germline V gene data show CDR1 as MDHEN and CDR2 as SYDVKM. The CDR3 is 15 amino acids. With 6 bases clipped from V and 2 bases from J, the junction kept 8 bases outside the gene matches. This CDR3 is CASRPPASGTYEQYF. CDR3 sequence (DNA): TGTGCCAGCAGACCCCCTGCTAGCGGGACCTACGAGCAGTACTTC.

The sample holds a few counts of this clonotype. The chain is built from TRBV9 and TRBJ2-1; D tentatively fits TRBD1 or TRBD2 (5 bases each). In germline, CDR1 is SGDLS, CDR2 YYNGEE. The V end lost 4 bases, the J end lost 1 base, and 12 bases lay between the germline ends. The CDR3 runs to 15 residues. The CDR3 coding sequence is TGTGCCAGCAGCCCCCGGGACGAGTCCTACAATGAGCAGTTCTTC. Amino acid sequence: CASSPRDESYNEQFF.

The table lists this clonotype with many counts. Here the CDR3 reads CASSELSGTKNIQYF. Written as DNA, the CDR3 is TGTGCCAGCAGTGAACTGTCGGGCACCAAAAACATTCAGTACTTC. The J gene is TRBJ2-4, the V gene TRBV2; D remains unclear. The V and J ends lost 2 bases and 2 bases respectively, with 10 bases between them. Germline CDR1 SNHLY, CDR2 FYNNEI. The CDR3 sequence is 15 residues long. The variable domain in full, completed from reference TRBV2 and TRBJ2-4, reads EPEVTQTPSHQVTQMGQEVILRCVPISNHLYFYWYRQILGQKVEFLVSFYNNEISEKSEIFDDQFSVERPDGSNFTLKIRSTKLEDSAMYFCASSELSGTKNIQYFGAGTRLSVL.

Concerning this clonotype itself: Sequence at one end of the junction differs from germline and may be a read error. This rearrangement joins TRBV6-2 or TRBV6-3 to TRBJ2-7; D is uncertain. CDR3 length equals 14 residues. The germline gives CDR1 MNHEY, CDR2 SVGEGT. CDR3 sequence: CVSSYAVGPYEQYF. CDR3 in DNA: TGTGTCAGCAGTTACGCCGTGGGCCCTTACGAGCAGTACTTC.

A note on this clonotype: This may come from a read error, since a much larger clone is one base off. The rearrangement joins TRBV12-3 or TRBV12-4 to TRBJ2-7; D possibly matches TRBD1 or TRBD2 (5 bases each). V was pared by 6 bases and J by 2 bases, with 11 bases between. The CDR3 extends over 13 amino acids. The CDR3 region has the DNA TGTGCCAGCAGAAGCGTGGGGGCCTACGAGCAGTACTTC. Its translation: CASRSVGAYEQYF.

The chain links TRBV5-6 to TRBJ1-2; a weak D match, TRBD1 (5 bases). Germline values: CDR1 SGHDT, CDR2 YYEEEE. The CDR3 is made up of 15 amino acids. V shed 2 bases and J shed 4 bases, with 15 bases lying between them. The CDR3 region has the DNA TGTGCCAGCAGCTTAATAAGGGGAGCCGGCTATGGCTACACCTTC. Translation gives CASSLIRGAGYGYTF.

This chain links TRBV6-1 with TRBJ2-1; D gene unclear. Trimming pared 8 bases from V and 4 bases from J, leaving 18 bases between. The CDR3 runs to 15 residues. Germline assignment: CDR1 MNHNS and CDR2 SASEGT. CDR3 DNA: TGTGCCAGCTCAGATGGGCCCCCCCTATACAATGAGCAGTTCTTC. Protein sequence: CASSDGPPLYNEQFF.

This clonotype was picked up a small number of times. Here the CDR3 DNA reads TGCGCCAGCAGCCGGACGGATGAGACCCAGTACTTC. Translation: CASSRTDETQYF. V gene TRBV5-1 combines with J gene TRBJ2-5, with D hard to call. Trimming shortened V by 4 bases and J by 5 bases, and 9 bases separated the two germline ends. The CDR3 covers 12 residues. Germline V CDR1 and CDR2: SGHRS, YFSETQ.

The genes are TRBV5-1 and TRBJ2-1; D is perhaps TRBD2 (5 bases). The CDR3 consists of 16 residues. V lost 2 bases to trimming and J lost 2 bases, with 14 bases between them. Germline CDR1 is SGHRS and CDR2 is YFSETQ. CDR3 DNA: TGCGCCAGCAGCTTAGATGCGAGAGGGCCCTACAATGAGCAGTTCTTC. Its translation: CASSLDARGPYNEQFF. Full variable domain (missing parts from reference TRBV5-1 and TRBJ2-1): KAGVTQTPRYLIKTRGQQVTLSCSPISGHRSVSWYQQTPGQGLQFLFEYFSETQRNKGNFPGRFSGRQFSNSRSEMNVSTLELGDSALYLCASSLDARGPYNEQFFGPGTRLTVL.

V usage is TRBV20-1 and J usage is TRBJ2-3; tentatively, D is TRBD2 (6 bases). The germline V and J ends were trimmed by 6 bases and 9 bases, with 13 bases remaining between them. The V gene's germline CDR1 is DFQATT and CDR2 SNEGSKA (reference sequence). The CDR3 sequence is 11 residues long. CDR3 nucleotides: TGCAGTGCCCGTAGCGGAGGAACGCAGTATTTT. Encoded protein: CSARSGGTQYF.

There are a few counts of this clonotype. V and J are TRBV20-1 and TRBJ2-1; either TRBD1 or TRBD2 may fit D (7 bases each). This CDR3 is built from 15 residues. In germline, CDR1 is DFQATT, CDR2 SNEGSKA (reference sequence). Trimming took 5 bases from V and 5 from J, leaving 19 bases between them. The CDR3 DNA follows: TGCAGTGCTCGGTCAGGGGAGGGGGCCCACAATGAGCAGTTCTTC. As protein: CSARSGEGAHNEQFF.

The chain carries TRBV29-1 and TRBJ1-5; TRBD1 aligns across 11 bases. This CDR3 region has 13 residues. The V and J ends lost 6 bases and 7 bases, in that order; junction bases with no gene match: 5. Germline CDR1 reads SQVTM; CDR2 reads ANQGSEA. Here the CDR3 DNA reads TGCAGCGTGACGGGGACAGGGGGACAGCCCCAGCATTTT. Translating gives CSVTGTGGQPQHF.

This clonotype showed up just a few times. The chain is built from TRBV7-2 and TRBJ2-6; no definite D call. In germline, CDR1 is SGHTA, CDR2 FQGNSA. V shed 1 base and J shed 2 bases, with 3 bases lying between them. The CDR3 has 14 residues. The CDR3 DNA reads TGTGCCAGCAGCTTAGAACCTGGGGCCAACGTCCTGACTTTC. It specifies CASSLEPGANVLTF.

The DNA for the CDR3 is TGCAGTGCCCCCCGTCTAGCGGGATCTGTAGAGACCCAGTACTTC. Translated: CSAPRLAGSVETQYF. The chain carries TRBV20-1 and TRBJ2-5; 9 bases are shared with TRBD2. Trimming removed 6 bases from V and 4 bases from J; junction bases left unmatched: 12. Germline CDR1 DFQATT, CDR2 SNEGSKA (reference sequence). CDR3 length equals 15 residues.

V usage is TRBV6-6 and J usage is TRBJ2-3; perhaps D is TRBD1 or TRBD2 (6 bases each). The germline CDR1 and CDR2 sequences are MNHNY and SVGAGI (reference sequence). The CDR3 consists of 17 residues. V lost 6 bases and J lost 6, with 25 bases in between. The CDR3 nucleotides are TGTGCCAGCAGGGCCCTTGGACGGGGGCCCCACACGGATACGCAGTATTTT. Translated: CASRALGRGPHTDTQYF.

The CDR3: CASSLYAGVPSTAYNEQYF. CDR3 bases: TGTGCCAGCAGTTTATATGCGGGCGTACCTTCTACTGCTTACAATGAGCAGTACTTC. The rearrangement links TRBV27 to TRBJ2-7, with D tentatively TRBD2 (5 bases). CDR1 is MNHEY, CDR2 SMNVEV, per germline (reference sequence). This CDR3 has 19 amino acids. With 1 base removed from V and 7 bases from J, the gap between germline ends came to 29 bases.

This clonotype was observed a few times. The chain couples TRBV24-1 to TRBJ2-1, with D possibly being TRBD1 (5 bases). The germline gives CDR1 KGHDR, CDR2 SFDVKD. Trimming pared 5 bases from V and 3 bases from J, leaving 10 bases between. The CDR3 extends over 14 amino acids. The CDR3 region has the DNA TGTGCCACCAGTGTCAGTCAGGGCTACAATGAGCAGTTCTTC. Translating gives CATSVSQGYNEQFF.

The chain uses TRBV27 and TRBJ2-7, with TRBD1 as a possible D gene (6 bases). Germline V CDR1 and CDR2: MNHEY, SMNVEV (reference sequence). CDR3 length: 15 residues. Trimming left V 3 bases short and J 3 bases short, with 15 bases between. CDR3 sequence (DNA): TGTGCCAGCAGTTTGTGGAGACAGGCTATCTACGAGCAGTACTTC. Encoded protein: CASSLWRQAIYEQYF.

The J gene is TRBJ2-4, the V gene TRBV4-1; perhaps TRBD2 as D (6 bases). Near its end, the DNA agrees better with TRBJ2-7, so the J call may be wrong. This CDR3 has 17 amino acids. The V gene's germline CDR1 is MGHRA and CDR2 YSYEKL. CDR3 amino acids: CASSPQWDGGPTYEQYF. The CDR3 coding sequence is TGCGCCAGCAGCCCTCAATGGGACGGGGGTCCTACCTACGAGCAGTACTTC.